The 24 T cell receptor beta chains below all came from one sample that was sequenced in a study of CD8 T cells in ankylosing spondylitis. TCRdb analysed the 5' RACE reads with MiXCR anew, one entry per CDR3 protein. Here the sample spans some 340,000 distinct CDR3 sequences, roughly 15% being singletons. Sequenced: blood, either unsorted or a sorted T cell fraction (not recorded which). The source is a male donor with ankylosing spondylitis or in good health (not recorded which).

The gene calls are TRBV5-5 and TRBJ2-5, with unresolved D. Germline-derived CDR1 and CDR2 are SGHKS and YYEKEE (reference sequence). This CDR3 spans 14 amino acids. V lost 3 bases and J 4 bases, leaving 13 bases between the germline ends. CDR3 DNA sequence: TGTGCCAGCAGCTCCAGGACCAGCCTAGAGACCCAGTACTTC. It translates to CASSSRTSLETQYF.

This clonotype was counted many times. The chain combines TRBV12-3 or TRBV12-4 with TRBJ1-1; D call uncertain. V was shortened by 7 bases and J by 3 bases, with 12 bases between the two germline ends. The CDR3 contains 13 residues. The CDR3 is CASTRTADTEAFF. In DNA, the CDR3 is TGTGCCAGCACCCGGACGGCGGACACTGAAGCTTTCTTT.

J is TRBJ2-7 and V is TRBV6-1; D gene unclear. The V end lost 6 bases, the J end lost 3 bases, and 18 bases lay between the germline ends. In germline, CDR1 is MNHNS, CDR2 SASEGT. The CDR3 length is 15 residues. The CDR3 coding sequence is TGTGCCAGCAGGCCAGAATCGCGGACCGTCTACGAGCAGTACTTC. As protein: CASRPESRTVYEQYF.

This clonotype was counted a few times. The CDR3 sequence is CAISDKGHGSYEQYF. Written as DNA, the CDR3 is TGTGCCATCAGTGACAAGGGACACGGATCCTACGAGCAGTACTTC. The V and J genes are TRBV10-3 and TRBJ2-7, with D maybe TRBD1 (6 bases). Germline V CDR1 and CDR2: ENHRY, SYGVKD. The CDR3 contains 15 residues. Trimming left V 3 bases short and J 1 base short, with 13 bases between.

The CDR3 spells CASSLFGLSGNTIYF. In DNA form, the CDR3 reads TGTGCCAGCAGTTTATTTGGTCTCTCTGGAAACACCATATATTTT. V and J are TRBV12-3 or TRBV12-4 and TRBJ1-3; D not certain. V lost 2 bases, J lost 0 bases, and 8 bases lay in between. CDR3 length: 15 amino acids.

This clonotype was found many times. The J gene is TRBJ1-4, the V gene TRBV4-1, with TRBD1 identical over 7 bases. Trimming removed 4 bases from V and 3 bases from J; junction bases left unmatched: 5. Germline V gene sequence: CDR1 MGHRA, CDR2 YSYEKL. The CDR3 loop spans 15 amino acids. CDR3 bases: TGCGCCAGCAGCCTCCACGGGACAGCTAATGAAAAACTGTTTTTT. This encodes CASSLHGTANEKLFF.

This clonotype was counted only a few times. The V and J genes are TRBV11-2 and TRBJ2-1, with D maybe TRBD1 (7 bases). The CDR3 covers 15 residues. Between the trimmed V and J ends, which lost 6 bases and 8 bases, there was a span of 20 bases. Germline V gene data show CDR1 as SGHAT and CDR2 as FQNNGV. Here the CDR3 reads CASRVGGGTLDEQFF. The CDR3 DNA reads as TGTGCCAGCAGGGTCGGAGGGGGCACCTTGGATGAGCAGTTCTTC. The full variable domain, rest sourced from reference TRBV11-2 and TRBJ2-1, is EAGVAQSPRYKIIEKRQSVAFWCNPISGHATLYWYQQILGQGPKLLIQFQNNGVVDDSQLPKDRFSAERLKGVDSTLKIQPAKLEDSAVYLCASRVGGGTLDEQFFGPGTRLTVL.

In the case of this clonotype: One end of the junction does not line up with germline, which may come from a read error. The chain links TRBV12-3 or TRBV12-4 to TRBJ1-3; D ambiguous. The CDR3 sequence is 11 residues long. The CDR3 loop reads CASSPANTKYF. DNA for the CDR3: TGTGCCAGCAGCCCTGCAAACACCAAATATTTT.

This clonotype was observed a few times. The V call is TRBV18, the J call TRBJ1-2; maybe TRBD1 (6 bases). The CDR3 has 15 amino acids. The V gene's germline CDR1 is KGHSH and CDR2 LQKENI. Trimming took off 2 bases at V and 6 bases at J, with 16 bases between the two ends. This CDR3 reads CASSPVAAGADGYTF. The CDR3 region has the DNA TGTGCCAGCTCACCAGTCGCCGCAGGGGCGGATGGCTACACCTTC.

As DNA, the CDR3 is TGTGCCAGCAGCTTAAAGGGGGGGACCTATGGCTACACCTTC. It is translated as CASSLKGGTYGYTF. The rearrangement joins TRBV7-2 to TRBJ1-2; possible D gene TRBD1, 6 bases. Trimming pared 2 bases from V and 4 bases from J, leaving 11 bases between. The CDR3 runs 14 residues. Per germline, CDR1 SGHTA and CDR2 FQGNSA.

A few counts support this clonotype. The rearrangement links TRBV29-1 to TRBJ1-2; the match to TRBD1 covers 7 bases. The CDR3 contains 16 residues. The V gene end was trimmed by 3 bases and the J gene end by 4 bases; junction bases not matched to a gene: 14. CDR1 is SQVTM, CDR2 ANQGSEA, per germline. CDR3 region: CSVERTWGQSSYGYTF. CDR3 nucleotides: TGCAGCGTTGAGAGGACTTGGGGACAGTCAAGCTATGGCTACACCTTC.

The rearrangement uses TRBV27 and TRBJ1-1; 7 bases match TRBD1. The germline gives CDR1 MNHEY, CDR2 SMNVEV (reference sequence). The CDR3 spans 15 residues. After removal of 5 bases from V and 4 bases from J, the junction contained 10 bases not matched to a gene. The CDR3 protein is CASSPRGGGITEAFF. In DNA form, the CDR3 reads TGTGCCAGCAGTCCCCGTGGAGGGGGCATCACTGAAGCTTTCTTT.

A few counts support this clonotype. The CDR3 DNA is TGCAGCGTTAGGAGGGGCGGGGAGCTGTTTTTT. Its translation: CSVRRGGELFF. The chain links TRBV29-1 to TRBJ2-2; TRBD2 is a possible D gene (6 bases). Per the germline V gene, CDR1 is SQVTM and CDR2 is ANQGSEA. CDR3 size: 11 residues. V lost 5 bases to trimming and J lost 7 bases, with 8 bases between them.

This rearrangement joins TRBV10-3 to TRBJ2-5; possibly TRBD1 or TRBD2 for D (5 bases each). Germline CDR1 is ENHRY and CDR2 is SYGVKD. The CDR3 consists of 13 residues. Trimming took off 7 bases at V and 5 bases at J, with 14 bases between the two ends. CDR3 region: CAIKGWDGETQYF. CDR3 DNA: TGTGCCATCAAGGGTTGGGACGGGGAGACCCAGTACTTC.

This clonotype turned up a few times. This chain connects TRBV19 to TRBJ2-7; TRBD2 might be the D (6 bases). The CDR3 consists of 14 residues. Germline V gives CDR1 LNHDA, CDR2 SQIVND (reference sequence). V lost 3 bases, J lost 0 bases, and 9 bases lay in between. The CDR3 DNA sequence: TGTGCCAGTAGTATGTCGGGAGCCTCCTACGAGCAGTACTTC. The encoded protein is CASSMSGASYEQYF.

Details on this clonotype: A much more abundant neighbour one base away suggests this may be a read error. The chain couples TRBV20-1 to TRBJ2-3; D may be TRBD2 (6 bases). Per the germline V gene, CDR1 is DFQATT and CDR2 is SNEGSKA (reference sequence). The CDR3 totals 16 residues. The CDR3 loop is CCARDSGVSSTDTQYF. Written as DNA, the CDR3 is TGCTGTGCTAGAGATTCGGGAGTTTCTAGCACAGATACGCAGTATTTT.

This clonotype was recorded a few times. The chain is built from TRBV12-3 or TRBV12-4 and TRBJ1-6; perhaps TRBD1 as D (6 bases). The germline V and J ends were trimmed by 6 bases and 7 bases, with 13 bases remaining between them. This CDR3 has 14 amino acids. Written as DNA, the CDR3 is TGTGCCAGCAGGCCCGGACAGACAAATTCACCCCTCCACTTT. This translates into CASRPGQTNSPLHF.

This clonotype was picked up a small number of times. The chain recombines TRBV5-1 with TRBJ2-3; TRBD2 matches 7 bases. V shed 5 bases, J shed 4 bases, and the junction held 10 bases outside the gene matches. The CDR3 contains 15 residues. From germline, CDR1 is SGHRS and CDR2 YFSETQ. CDR3 sequence reads: CASSWGGGGADTQYF. The CDR3 region has the DNA TGCGCCAGCAGTTGGGGCGGGGGAGGAGCAGATACGCAGTATTTT.

This clonotype was counted ten times or more. The V call is TRBV9, the J call TRBJ2-2, with no clear D. The germline V and J ends were trimmed by 0 bases and 1 base, with 4 bases remaining between them. Germline-derived CDR1 and CDR2 are SGDLS and YYNGEE. The CDR3 is 14 amino acids. CDR3 loop: CASSVDGNTGELFF. The DNA of the CDR3 is TGTGCCAGCAGCGTAGACGGGAACACCGGGGAGCTGTTTTTT.

This clonotype was detected only a few times. This chain links TRBV4-1 with TRBJ1-5, with D possibly TRBD1 on 6 matching bases. V was clipped by 3 bases and J by 4 bases, with 16 bases between them. Germline lookup yields CDR1 MGHRA and CDR2 YSYEKL. The CDR3 length is 16 residues. The CDR3 sequence: CASSQGNRDSNQPQHF. The DNA of the CDR3 is TGCGCCAGCAGCCAGGGTAACAGGGATTCTAATCAGCCCCAGCATTTT.

This chain uses TRBV5-5 with TRBJ1-1; D is ambiguous. The CDR3 is 11 amino acids. Germline CDR1 reads SGHKS; CDR2 reads YYEKEE (reference sequence). The V end was cut by 4 bases, the J end by 6 bases, with 7 bases between. CDR3 amino acids: CASSPGSEAFF. CDR3 bases: TGTGCCAGCAGCCCGGGGTCTGAAGCTTTCTTT.

This clonotype was seen more than once but under ten times. The conserved phenylalanine or tryptophan is not found at the CDR3 terminus, so this likely reflects a read error. The DNA is omitted, as the CDR3 cannot be located on it reliably, and the CDR3 follows TCRdb's listing. The genes are TRBV12-3 or TRBV12-4 and TRBJ2-1; the DNA was not used to check the table's D call, TRBD1. The CDR3 region is 11 residues in length, termini included. This CDR3 is CASSLRGSPTI.

The CDR3 nucleotides read TGTGCCAGCAGCCAAGATGGGAAGGGGCAATACTCCTACGAGCAGTACTTC. This translates into CASSQDGKGQYSYEQYF. The chain carries TRBV14 and TRBJ2-7; D is possibly TRBD1 (5 bases). The CDR3 runs 17 residues. V lost 0 bases and J lost 0, with 15 bases in between. CDR1 SGHDN and CDR2 FVKESK come from the germline V gene.

This clonotype was observed many times. V usage is TRBV12-3 or TRBV12-4 and J usage is TRBJ2-1; 15 bases are shared with TRBD2. The ends lost 5 bases at V and 7 bases at J; junction bases unmatched: 6. The CDR3 is made up of 16 amino acids. The CDR3 nucleotides read TGTGCCAGCAGTGAGGGACTAGCGGGAGGCCTGAATGAGCAGTTCTTC. This encodes CASSEGLAGGLNEQFF.